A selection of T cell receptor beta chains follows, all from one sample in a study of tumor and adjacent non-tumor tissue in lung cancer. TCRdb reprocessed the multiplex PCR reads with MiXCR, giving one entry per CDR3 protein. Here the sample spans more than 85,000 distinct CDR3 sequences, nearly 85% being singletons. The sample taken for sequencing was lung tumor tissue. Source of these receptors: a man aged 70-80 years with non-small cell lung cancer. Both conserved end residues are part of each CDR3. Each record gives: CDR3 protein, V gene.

CDR3 protein: CASSPGMRGEQYF; V gene: TRBV18
CDR3 protein: CASSQDCEGETQYF; V gene: TRBV4-1
CDR3 protein: CVSSQDPAGAEYNELLF; V gene: TRBV4-3
CDR3 protein: CTVEDLGVSEQFF; V gene: TRBV29-1
CDR3 protein: CASTRSGISNEKLFF; V gene: TRBV11-2
CDR3 protein: CASTPRTINNNIQYF; V gene: TRBV28
CDR3 protein: CACSLAEMGMSTEAFF; V gene: TRBV11-2
CDR3 protein: CANSYSPRGNTEVFF; V gene: TRBV6-5
CDR3 protein: CSVTEDTPYEQYF; V gene: TRBV29-1
CDR3 protein: CASSMNPRELFF; V gene: TRBV5-4
CDR3 protein: CLSSSTFGQGTDQPQHF; V gene: TRBV5-6
CDR3 protein: CASTPPGASYGCNF; V gene: TRBV6-6
CDR3 protein: CASRSIGGSYNSLLHF; V gene: TRBV6-5
CDR3 protein: CASSEGGWNTDTQYF; V gene: TRBV10-2
CDR3 protein: CASTLWGLGRSEAFF; V gene: TRBV6-1
CDR3 protein: CASSSSGGSYEQNF; V gene: TRBV12-3/TRBV12-4
CDR3 protein: CASSLYRYGYIF; V gene: TRBV11-1
CDR3 protein: CSVMAGISDKYGYIF; V gene: TRBV29-1
CDR3 protein: CSVDVTGGTGELCF; V gene: TRBV29-1
CDR3 protein: CASCYDDSTGYTF; V gene: TRBV6-6
CDR3 protein: CADSLARDRDETQYF; V gene: TRBV12-3/TRBV12-4
CDR3 protein: CASSRTQAGEEDEHYF; V gene: TRBV4-1
CDR3 protein: CANTTSGNKEQFF; V gene: TRBV5-1
CDR3 protein: CASKDRTSTDTQYF; V gene: TRBV6-2/TRBV6-3
CDR3 protein: CSVIEGIAGTYEQYF; V gene: TRBV20-1
CDR3 protein: CASSLSSGKGSPLHF; V gene: TRBV4-2
CDR3 protein: CSVDIESSTDTQYF; V gene: TRBV29-1
CDR3 protein: CTSSPRLAGGHRDTQYF; V gene: TRBV11-2
CDR3 protein: CASSATWTGVVGYIQYF; V gene: TRBV5-6
CDR3 protein: CASKRNTGAANTEAFF; V gene: TRBV10-2
CDR3 protein: CASSQDLSRAYYGYTF; V gene: TRBV4-2
CDR3 protein: CASSPEAHSFVDAQFF; V gene: TRBV11-2
CDR3 protein: CTSSIQAWNNEKLFF; V gene: TRBV12-3/TRBV12-4
CDR3 protein: CASSLAPGLAHNEQFF; V gene: TRBV11-2
CDR3 protein: CASSNLQGDTQYF; V gene: TRBV6-5
CDR3 protein: CAGSQERRPYFNYGYTF; V gene: TRBV4-3
CDR3 protein: CASSPRRSYGYTF; V gene: TRBV11-3
CDR3 protein: CASSWGLAPGLSVDEQFF; V gene: TRBV5-1
CDR3 protein: CSVEFYWASGGKQEVQYF; V gene: TRBV29-1
CDR3 protein: CASNRGGYNVQFF; V gene: TRBV6-2/TRBV6-3
CDR3 protein: CSATGAVEKYF; V gene: TRBV20-1